This entry is about one T cell receptor beta chain. The repertoire was sequenced with immunoSEQ multiplex PCR; TCRdb's copy has only in-frame clones and lacks some. The sample lists approximately 170,000 clones; approximately 85% were seen once. The data were obtained in a study of blood T cell repertoires in COVID-19. Study background: Sites across the United States, Italy and Spain contributed samples from acute and convalescent COVID-19.

Trimming removed 7 bases at V and 0 bases at J, with 6 bases between. Per the germline V gene, CDR1 is MNHEY and CDR2 is SVGAGI. This CDR3 spans 13 amino acids. Sequenced: peripheral blood. The sequence was collected from a man aged 55 to 69 who had recovered from COVID-19. The gene calls are TRBV6-5 and TRBJ2-2; no reliable D call. Here the CDR3 reads CASTDPNTGELFF. DNA for the CDR3: TGTGCCAGCACAGATCCGAACACCGGGGAGCTGTTTTTT.